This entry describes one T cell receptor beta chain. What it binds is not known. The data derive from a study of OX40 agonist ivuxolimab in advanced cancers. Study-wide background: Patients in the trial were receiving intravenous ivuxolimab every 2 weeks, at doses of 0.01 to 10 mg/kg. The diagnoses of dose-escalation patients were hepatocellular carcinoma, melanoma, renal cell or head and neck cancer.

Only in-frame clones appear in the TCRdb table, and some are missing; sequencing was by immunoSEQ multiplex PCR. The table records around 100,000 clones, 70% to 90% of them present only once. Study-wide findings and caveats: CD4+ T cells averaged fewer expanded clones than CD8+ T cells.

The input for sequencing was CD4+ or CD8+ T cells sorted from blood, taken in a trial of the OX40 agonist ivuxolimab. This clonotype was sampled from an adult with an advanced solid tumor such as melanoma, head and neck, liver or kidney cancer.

The CDR3 region has the DNA TGTGCCAGCAGCTCCGACACCTACGAGCAGTACTTC. Encoded protein: CASSSDTYEQYF. The chain uses TRBV5-4 and TRBJ2-7; D unclear. The CDR3 runs 12 residues. Per germline, CDR1 SGHNT and CDR2 YYREEE (reference sequence). The germline V and J ends were trimmed by 3 bases and 2 bases, with 6 bases remaining between them.